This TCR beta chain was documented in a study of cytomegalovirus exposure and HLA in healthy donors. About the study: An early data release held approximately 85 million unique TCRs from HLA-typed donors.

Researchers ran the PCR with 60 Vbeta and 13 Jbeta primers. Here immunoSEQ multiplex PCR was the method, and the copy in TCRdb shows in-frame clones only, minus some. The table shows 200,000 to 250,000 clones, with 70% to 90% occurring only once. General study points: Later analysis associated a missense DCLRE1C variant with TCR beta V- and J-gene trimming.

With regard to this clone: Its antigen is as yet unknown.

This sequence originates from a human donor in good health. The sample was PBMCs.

The CDR3 DNA reads as TGTGCCAGCAGCGCCCGACAGGGGTTCACAGATACGCAGTATTTT. This translates into CASSARQGFTDTQYF. The chain uses TRBV7-2 and TRBJ2-3; TRBD1 aligns across 8 bases. This CDR3 is built from 15 residues. The trim removed 5 bases at V and 2 bases at J, leaving 6 bases unmatched. Germline CDR1 SGHTA, CDR2 FQGNSA.